Listed here are 29 T cell receptor beta chains from one sample, sequenced in a study of Tregs in tolerant kidney transplant recipients. Produced via immunoSEQ multiplex PCR; TCRdb's table is partial and in-frame only. This table has tens of thousands of clones, approximately 93% appearing once. This specimen was CD4+ T cells from blood, taken before the transplant. The source is a human donor who received a combined kidney and bone marrow transplant.

The chain carries TRBV6-1 and TRBJ2-2; weak D call: TRBD1 (5 bases). V was trimmed by 6 bases and J by 4 bases, leaving 15 bases between them. This CDR3 spans 15 amino acids. Germline V lookup: CDR1 MNHNS, CDR2 SASEGT. The CDR3: CASSLAGSATGELFF. CDR3 sequence (DNA): TGTGCCAGCAGCCTTGCAGGGTCGGCCACCGGGGAGCTGTTTTTT.

In regard to this clone: Within the sample, other DNA sequences also encode this same CDR3. The chain links TRBV5-8 to TRBJ1-6, with 7 bases that match TRBD1. The V segment lost 4 bases and the J segment 9 bases; nucleotides outside the gene matches: 1. This CDR3 is 12 amino acids long. The germline gives CDR1 SGHTS, CDR2 YDEGEE. The CDR3 bases are TGTGCCAGCAGCCCAGGGGGTTCACCCCTCCACTTT. It is translated as CASSPGGSPLHF.

This clone was detected a few times. The chain couples TRBV30 to TRBJ2-1; D not resolved. V was pared by 3 bases and J by 10 bases, with 7 bases between. Germline CDR1 GTSNPN, CDR2 SVGIG (reference sequence). This CDR3 has 10 residues. The CDR3 DNA reads as TGTGCCTGGAGAGTAGTCGAGCAGTTCTTC. Translation gives CAWRVVEQFF.

CDR3: CASSLAGETEAFF. Here the CDR3 DNA reads TGTGCCAGCAGCTTGGCTGGGGAGACTGAAGCTTTCTTT. J is TRBJ1-1 and V is TRBV5-4, with no clear D. This CDR3 has 13 amino acids. Germline V lookup: CDR1 SGHNT, CDR2 YYREEE (reference sequence). Trimming cost V 0 bases and J 5 bases, with 8 bases left between them.

The rearrangement uses TRBV6-5 and TRBJ1-2, with 8 bases lining up with TRBD1. This CDR3 has 16 residues. Germline values: CDR1 MNHEY, CDR2 SVGAGI. The V segment lost 4 bases and the J segment 6 bases; nucleotides outside the gene matches: 13. The CDR3 sequence is CASSLLRVTGDNGYTF. The DNA of the CDR3 is TGTGCCAGCAGTTTATTACGCGTGACAGGGGATAATGGCTACACCTTC.

CDR3 in amino acids: CSVEEGRGVWEQFF. CDR3 nucleotides: TGCAGCGTTGAAGAGGGGCGGGGGGTTTGGGAGCAGTTCTTC. This chain uses TRBV29-1 with TRBJ2-1, with 8 nucleotides matching TRBD2. The V gene end was trimmed by 0 bases and the J gene end by 10 bases; junction bases not matched to a gene: 8. The CDR3 totals 14 residues. In germline, CDR1 is SQVTM, CDR2 ANQGSEA.

The J gene is TRBJ2-5, the V gene TRBV4-2, with 8 nucleotides matching TRBD2. Germline V gene lookup returns CDR1 LGHNA and CDR2 YNFKEQ. Germline trimming cut 0 bases from V and 3 bases from J; bases unmatched to any gene: 15. The CDR3 has 19 amino acids. The CDR3 nucleotides read TGTGCCAGCAGCCAAGAGCAAACGGGAGGGTCTCCTTTTAAAGAGACCCAGTACTTC. It yields the protein CASSQEQTGGSPFKETQYF.

The gene calls are TRBV30 and TRBJ2-3, with 10 bases fitting TRBD2. V was clipped by 2 bases and J by 5 bases; unmatched bases: 19. This CDR3 is 19 amino acids long. CDR1 and CDR2 from the germline V gene are GTSNPN and SVGIG (reference sequence). The CDR3 loop reads CAWSPPPELAGHLRDTQYF. The CDR3, as DNA: TGTGCCTGGAGTCCACCCCCAGAACTAGCGGGACATCTGAGAGATACGCAGTATTTT.

The sample holds a few counts of this clone. The rearrangement uses TRBV4-3 and TRBJ2-2; D is uncertain. V shed 3 bases and J shed 1 base, with 3 bases lying between them. The CDR3 runs 13 residues. CDR1 is LGHNA, CDR2 YSLEER, per germline. This CDR3 is CASSHKNTGELFF. The CDR3 DNA follows: TGCGCCAGCAGCCACAAGAACACCGGGGAGCTGTTTTTT.

The V call is TRBV5-4, the J call TRBJ2-1; tentative D call: TRBD2 (6 bases). This CDR3 spans 12 amino acids. The germline V gene has CDR1 SGHNT and CDR2 YYREEE (reference sequence). V was cut by 7 bases and J by 4 bases, with 9 bases left in between. The DNA of the CDR3 is TGTGCCAGCCGGCGGGATTACAATGAGCAGTTCTTC. It yields the protein CASRRDYNEQFF.

The chain uses TRBV5-4 and TRBJ1-2; no clear D gene. Trimming shortened V by 3 bases and J by 1 base, and 13 bases separated the two germline ends. The CDR3 covers 15 residues. Germline V gene data show CDR1 as SGHNT and CDR2 as YYREEE (reference sequence). The CDR3 loop reads CASSSPGTFNYGYTF. As DNA, the CDR3 is TGTGCCAGCAGCTCCCCGGGAACCTTTAACTATGGCTACACCTTC.

In DNA, the CDR3 is TGTGCCAGTTACTTTGGGACCCAGTACTTC. It yields the protein CASYFGTQYF. The chain carries TRBV21-1 and TRBJ2-5; whether TRBD2, the table's D call, matches the DNA was not checked. TRBV21-1 is recorded as a pseudogene. CDR3 size: 10 residues.

This chain connects TRBV10-3 to TRBJ2-7; D perhaps matches TRBD1 (6 bases). The ends were cut back, 8 bases at V and 3 bases at J, with 8 bases in the middle. Looked up from germline, CDR1 is ENHRY and CDR2 is SYGVKD. CDR3 size: 11 residues. The CDR3 coding sequence is TGTGCCATCGGGGACAACTACGAGCAGTACTTC. Its translation: CAIGDNYEQYF.

The chain recombines TRBV28 with TRBJ2-3; a possible D gene is TRBD2 (5 bases). The CDR3 totals 13 residues. In germline, CDR1 is MDHEN, CDR2 SYDVKM. Trimming removed 8 bases at V and 0 bases at J, with 9 bases between. DNA of the CDR3: TGTGCCAGCTTTGCGGGTAGCACAGATACGCAGTATTTT. Translated, it gives CASFAGSTDTQYF.

V usage is TRBV10-3 and J usage is TRBJ2-2; a weak D match, TRBD1 (6 bases). CDR1 ENHRY and CDR2 SYGVKD come from the germline V gene. V dropped 4 bases and J dropped 0 bases, with 12 bases sitting between them. The CDR3 consists of 16 residues. The CDR3 loop reads CAISVKRGTNTGELFF. The CDR3 DNA reads TGTGCCATCAGTGTGAAAAGGGGGACGAACACCGGGGAGCTGTTTTTT.

This chain links TRBV7-3 with TRBJ2-3, with D perhaps matching TRBD1 (5 bases). From germline, CDR1 is SGHTA and CDR2 FQGTGA. The CDR3 spans 14 residues. The V end was cut by 1 base, the J end by 5 bases, with 10 bases between. This CDR3 reads CASSLKPGLDTQYF. CDR3 coding DNA: TGTGCCAGCAGCTTAAAACCAGGGTTAGATACGCAGTATTTT.

The V call is TRBV9, the J call TRBJ1-6, with unresolved D. The CDR3 contains 14 residues. The V end was cut by 1 base, the J end by 9 bases, with 11 bases between. Germline-derived CDR1 and CDR2 are SGDLS and YYNGEE. The CDR3 DNA is TGTGCCAGCAGCGTATGGAGGAGTGGTTCACCCCTCCACTTT. This gives the protein CASSVWRSGSPLHF.

This chain links TRBV7-2 with TRBJ2-1; D ambiguous. Germline assignment: CDR1 SGHTA and CDR2 FQGNSA. The V end lost 3 bases, the J end lost 10 bases, and 13 bases lay between the germline ends. This CDR3 region has 13 residues. This CDR3 reads CASSFSRVVEQFF. CDR3 sequence (DNA): TGTGCCAGCAGCTTTTCCCGAGTTGTGGAGCAGTTCTTC.

The chain uses TRBV7-6 and TRBJ2-7; possible D gene TRBD2, 5 bases. Germline loops: CDR1 SGHVS, CDR2 FNYEAQ. Between the trimmed V and J ends, which lost 8 bases and 2 bases, there was a span of 16 bases. CDR3 length equals 14 residues. The CDR3 coding sequence is TGTGCCAGCGGACTCGGCGCTCGGGCCTACGAGCAGTACTTC. Encoded protein: CASGLGARAYEQYF. The full variable domain, its missing parts supplied by reference TRBV7-6 and TRBJ2-7, is GAGVSQSPRYKVTKRGQDVALRCDPISGHVSLYWYRQALGQGPEFLTYFNYEAQQDKSGLPNDRFSAERPEGSISTLTIQRTEQRDSAMYRCASGLGARAYEQYFGPGTRLTVT.

The genes are TRBV5-6 and TRBJ2-5, with D possibly matching TRBD1 (6 bases). V lost 4 bases to trimming and J lost 2 bases, with 15 bases between them. Germline CDR1 reads SGHDT; CDR2 reads YYEEEE. This CDR3 spans 15 amino acids. CDR3 nucleotide sequence: TGTGCCAGCAGCCCCACTGACAGGAAGCAAGAGACCCAGTACTTC. Translation: CASSPTDRKQETQYF.

V usage is TRBV18 and J usage is TRBJ2-1; a possible D gene is TRBD2 (6 bases). CDR1 KGHSH and CDR2 LQKENI come from the germline V gene. V gave up 5 bases and J gave up 0 bases, with 11 bases separating them. The CDR3 spans 15 residues. As DNA, the CDR3 is TGTGCCAGCTCAGTTAGCGGTTACTCCTACAATGAGCAGTTCTTC. As protein: CASSVSGYSYNEQFF. The full variable domain, in which reference TRBV18 and TRBJ2-1 provide the parts outside the CDR3, is NAGVMQNPRHLVRRRGQEARLRCSPMKGHSHVYWYRQLPEEGLKFMVYLQKENIIDESGMPKERFSAEFPKEGPSILRIQQVVRGDSAAYFCASSVSGYSYNEQFFGPGTRLTVL.

This chain connects TRBV6-1 to TRBJ1-1; tentative D call: TRBD1 (5 bases). The CDR3 has 13 residues. Per germline, CDR1 MNHNS and CDR2 SASEGT. V shed 7 bases and J shed 4 bases, with 13 bases lying between them. This CDR3 is CASKPRGGTEAFF. CDR3 bases: TGTGCCAGCAAACCCCGGGGGGGCACTGAAGCTTTCTTT.

V is TRBV6-1 and J is TRBJ2-5, with 13 nucleotides matching TRBD2. CDR3 length: 17 residues. Germline V lookup: CDR1 MNHNS, CDR2 SASEGT. With 4 bases clipped from V and 2 bases from J, the junction kept 7 bases outside the gene matches. The CDR3 DNA follows: TGTGCCAGCAGTGCCCGACTAGCGGGGGGAGAGCAAGAGACCCAGTACTTC. Its translation: CASSARLAGGEQETQYF.

The chain is built from TRBV10-3 and TRBJ2-3, with a possible D match to TRBD2 (6 bases). This CDR3 contains 16 residues. V lost 3 bases and J 2 bases, leaving 15 bases between the germline ends. Germline CDR1 is ENHRY and CDR2 is SYGVKD. CDR3 sequence (DNA): TGTGCCATCAGTGACCCTCTGGGGGGAAACACAGATACGCAGTATTTT. Translated: CAISDPLGGNTDTQYF.

The rearrangement links TRBV30 to TRBJ1-1; D is unclear. This CDR3 has 13 residues. From germline, CDR1 is GTSNPN and CDR2 SVGIG (reference sequence). Trimming took off 2 bases at V and 3 bases at J, with 10 bases between the two ends. This chain's CDR3 is CAWSLDGDTEAFF. The CDR3 bases are TGTGCCTGGAGTTTGGACGGGGACACTGAAGCTTTCTTT.

The chain uses TRBV7-8 and TRBJ2-2; D is undetermined. V was clipped by 2 bases and J by 9 bases, with 10 bases between them. Germline CDR1 and CDR2: SGHVS and FQNEAQ. The CDR3 covers 13 residues. For the CDR3, the DNA is TGTGCCAGCAGCTTAATCGAGCACCGGGAGCTGTTTTTT. Translated: CASSLIEHRELFF.

V usage is TRBV7-9 and J usage is TRBJ2-7; a weak D match, TRBD1 (5 bases). The CDR3 loop spans 12 amino acids. The germline V and J ends were trimmed by 5 bases and 5 bases, with 10 bases remaining between them. Per the germline V gene, CDR1 is SEHNR and CDR2 is FQNEAQ (reference sequence). CDR3 region: CASSVDSNEQYF. As DNA, the CDR3 is TGTGCCAGCAGCGTCGACAGTAACGAGCAGTACTTC.

This clone was picked up one time. The genes are TRBV7-2 and TRBJ2-1; 9 nucleotides line up with TRBD2. This CDR3 contains 13 residues. Germline V lookup: CDR1 SGHTA, CDR2 FQGNSA. V shed 6 bases and J 12 bases; nucleotides not matched to a gene: 9. CDR3 bases: TGTGCCAGCAGAAAAGGGAAGACTAGCGGGCAGTTCTTC. The encoded protein is CASRKGKTSGQFF.

The chain has TRBV30 and TRBJ1-2; TRBD1 agrees at 7 bases. V was pared by 6 bases and J by 4 bases, with 5 bases of the junction left unmatched. Germline V gives CDR1 GTSNPN, CDR2 SVGIG (reference sequence). This CDR3 contains 12 residues. As DNA, the CDR3 is TGTGCCTGTCTGACAGGGATCTATGGCTACACCTTC. Translating gives CACLTGIYGYTF.